The present TCR beta chain was sequenced within a study of blood T cell repertoires in COVID-19. Per the original methods: Estimated nucleated cell counts came from reference gene primer amplification. Assay: immunoSEQ multiplex PCR; the TCRdb copy retains only in-frame clones and omits some. The V and J calls and clone size were taken over from that table, and D and trimming were inferred from the DNA. This sample carries hundreds of thousands of clones, around 90% of them seen once, and the ten largest clones take approximately 4%. CDR1 is LGHDT, CDR2 YNNKEL, per germline (reference sequence). There are 18 residues in the CDR3. V lost 3 bases, J lost 5 bases, and 16 bases stayed unmatched.

The sample was PBMCs or T cells enriched from blood (not recorded which). The chain employs TRBV3-1 (or the pseudogene TRBV3-2) and TRBJ2-7; the match to TRBD2 covers 10 bases. The receptor's source is a woman younger than 35 with acute COVID-19. The CDR3 DNA sequence: TGTGCCAGCAGCCAGGGAACTAGCGGGAAGTTCTCCTCGCACGAGCAGTACTTC. Translating it yields CASSQGTSGKFSSHEQYF.